These 6 T cell receptor beta chains came from one sample sequenced in a study of OX40 agonist ivuxolimab in advanced cancers. Assay used: immunoSEQ multiplex PCR; TCRdb lists only in-frame clones, some missing. The profile shows tens of thousands of clones, about 73% of them singletons. The specimen was CD4+ or CD8+ T cells sorted from blood, collected in a trial of the OX40 agonist ivuxolimab. The receptors come from an adult with an advanced solid tumor such as melanoma, head and neck, liver or kidney cancer.

The chain is built from TRBV10-1 and TRBJ1-1; D gene ambiguous. Germline CDR1 WNHNN, CDR2 SYGVQD (reference sequence). V lost 4 bases to trimming and J lost 6 bases, with 12 bases between them. The CDR3 has 13 residues. This chain's CDR3 is CASSVPGTAEAFF. The CDR3 DNA reads TGCGCCAGCAGTGTGCCAGGTACGGCTGAAGCTTTCTTT.

On this clone itself: This sample includes further DNA sequences coding for the same CDR3. The chain is built from TRBV7-2 and TRBJ2-3; D is ambiguous. The ends were cut back, 2 bases at V and 0 bases at J, with 6 bases in the middle. The CDR3 contains 14 residues. CDR1 SGHTA and CDR2 FQGNSA come from the germline V gene. CDR3: CASSLSQSTDTQYF. CDR3 in DNA: TGTGCCAGCAGCTTATCCCAAAGCACAGATACGCAGTATTTT.

The CDR3 loop reads CSAGDSSTDTQYF. The CDR3 DNA reads TGCAGCGCTGGGGATTCTAGCACAGATACGCAGTATTTT. This chain connects TRBV29-1 to TRBJ2-3; D is uncertain. Trimming pared 7 bases from V and 0 bases from J, leaving 11 bases between. Looked up from germline, CDR1 is SQVTM and CDR2 is ANQGSEA. The length of the CDR3 is 13 residues.

The chain employs TRBV16 and TRBJ1-2, with D possibly matching TRBD1 (6 bases). This CDR3 has 16 amino acids. Germline loops: CDR1 KGHSY, CDR2 FQNENV. The germline V and J ends were trimmed by 4 bases and 5 bases, with 20 bases remaining between them. The CDR3 here is CASSPIGGGAEYGYTF. In DNA form, the CDR3 reads TGTGCCAGCAGCCCTATCGGCGGGGGCGCGGAGTATGGCTACACCTTC. The full variable domain, in which reference TRBV16 and TRBJ1-2 provide the parts outside the CDR3, is GEEVAQTPKHLVRGEGQKAKLYCAPIKGHSYVFWYQQVLKNEFKFLISFQNENVFDETGMPKERFSAKCLPNSPCSLEIQATKLEDSAVYFCASSPIGGGAEYGYTFGSGTRLTVV.

This clone was counted between two and nine times. CDR3 residues: CASSIERRAPQHF. CDR3 in DNA: TGTGCCAGTAGTATAGAGCGCCGAGCGCCCCAGCATTTT. The chain employs TRBV19 and TRBJ1-5, with unresolved D. CDR3 length equals 13 residues. V shed 0 bases and J shed 9 bases, with 9 bases lying between them. From germline, CDR1 is LNHDA and CDR2 SQIVND (reference sequence). The whole variable domain, remainder taken from reference TRBV19 and TRBJ1-5, is DGGITQSPKYLFRKEGQNVTLSCEQNLNHDAMYWYRQDPGQGLRLIYYSQIVNDFQKGDIAEGYSVSREKKESFPLTVTSAQKNPTAFYLCASSIERRAPQHFGDGTRLSIL.

This clone was counted a few times. The chain has TRBV6-1 and TRBJ1-1; D is undetermined. Germline V CDR1 and CDR2: MNHNS, SASEGT. CDR3 length: 13 residues. Trimming took off 5 bases at V and 10 bases at J, with 17 bases between the two ends. CDR3 residues: CASSTTREGGAFF. The CDR3 DNA reads TGTGCCAGCAGTACCACAAGGGAAGGTGGAGCTTTCTTT.